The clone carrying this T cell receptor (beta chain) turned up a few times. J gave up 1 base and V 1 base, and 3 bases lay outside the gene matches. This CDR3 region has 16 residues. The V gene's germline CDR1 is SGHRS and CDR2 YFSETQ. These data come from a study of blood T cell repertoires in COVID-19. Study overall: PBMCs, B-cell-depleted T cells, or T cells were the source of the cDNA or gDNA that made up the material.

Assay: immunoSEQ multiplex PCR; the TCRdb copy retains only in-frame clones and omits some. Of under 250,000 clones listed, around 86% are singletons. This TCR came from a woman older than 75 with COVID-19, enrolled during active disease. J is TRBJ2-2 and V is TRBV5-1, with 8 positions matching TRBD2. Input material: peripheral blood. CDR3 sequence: CASSLTSGKNTGELFF. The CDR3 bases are TGCGCCAGCAGCTTGACTAGCGGAAAGAACACCGGGGAGCTGTTTTTT.